This T cell receptor (beta chain) was sequenced for a study of CD8 T cells in Susac syndrome. V was clipped by 6 bases and J by 7 bases; unmatched bases: 6. CDR1 SNHLY and CDR2 FYNNEI come from the germline V gene. The CDR3 spans 13 residues. Reverse transcription of roughly 0.5 to 1 ug RNA used random hexamers. TCRdb re-called the immunoSEQ multiplex PCR reads with MiXCR, one entry per CDR3 protein. This sample has a few hundred thousand distinct CDR3 sequences, with more than 70% found just once. The gene calls are TRBV2 and TRBJ2-1; 7 bases match TRBD1. Specimen: CD8+ T cells from PBMCs. This receptor was obtained from a human donor with multiple sclerosis. The CDR3 loop reads CASSGDRENEQFF. The CDR3 DNA reads as TGTGCCAGCAGCGGAGACAGGGAAAATGAGCAGTTCTTC. Combining the CDR3 with reference TRBV2 and TRBJ2-1 gives the whole variable domain EPEVTQTPSHQVTQMGQEVILRCVPISNHLYFYWYRQILGQKVEFLVSFYNNEISEKSEIFDDQFSVERPDGSNFTLKIRSTKLEDSAMYFCASSGDRENEQFFGPGTRLTVL.